The rows below give T cell receptor beta chains drawn from one sample of a study of T cell responses to AZD1222 COVID-19 vaccine. Sequencing was performed with immunoSEQ multiplex PCR; in TCRdb, only in-frame clones are kept and a portion is missing. In the table there are roughly 100,000 clones, around 87% of which are singletons. Specimen: peripheral blood, collected on day 0 of AZD1222 vaccination. The source is an adult in good health. The CDR3 runs from the conserved cysteine through the conserved F or W. D genes are given only for firm matches. Size is omitted from some rows. Given values are once, few, many or a class for expanded clones.

j_gene | v_gene | len | d_gene | abundance | CDR3nt | CDR3aa
TRBJ2-1 | TRBV2 | 12 | NA | NA | TGTGCCAGCAGTGCCTCCGGGACTGAGCAGTTCTTC | CASSASGTEQFF
TRBJ1-2 | TRBV28 | 14 | TRBD1 | NA | TGTGCCAGCAGACCCGGGACAGTCACCTATGGCTACACCTTC | CASRPGTVTYGYTF
TRBJ1-1 | TRBV19 | 15 | TRBD1 | NA | TGTGCCAGTACCCCGGGACAGGGGGCGAACACTGAAGCTTTCTTT | CASTPGQGANTEAFF
TRBJ2-1 | TRBV3-1/TRBV3-2 | 18 | TRBD2 | NA | TGTGCCAGCAGCCAAGGCCTACTAGCGGGAAGGGGCATGAATGAGCAGTTCTTC | CASSQGLLAGRGMNEQFF
TRBJ2-1 | TRBV7-2 | 13 | NA | NA | TGTGCCAGCAGCTTAGCGCGCGACAATGAGCAGTTCTTC | CASSLARDNEQFF
TRBJ2-1 | TRBV4-3 | 14 | TRBD1 | NA | TGCGCCAGCAGCCAAGGGACAGGGCCCAATGAGCAGTTCTTC | CASSQGTGPNEQFF
TRBJ2-1 | TRBV6-2/TRBV6-3 | 19 | TRBD1 | NA | TGTGCCAGCAGTTACTACGGGACATTTAGGACAGGGGCGAAGGATGAGCAGTTCTTC | CASSYYGTFRTGAKDEQFF
TRBJ2-1 | TRBV6-2/TRBV6-3 | 16 | TRBD2 | NA | TGTGCCAGCAGTCCGACGGGACTAGCGGGGGTCTATGAGCAGTTCTTC | CASSPTGLAGVYEQFF
TRBJ2-2 | TRBV2 | 11 | NA | NA | TGTGCCAGCAGTGGCGACGGGGAGCTGTTTTTT | CASSGDGELFF
TRBJ1-5 | TRBV6-1 | 15 | TRBD1 | NA | TGTGCCAGCAGTGAAACCAGACAGGGTTTGGTACCCCAGCATTTT | CASSETRQGLVPQHF
TRBJ2-1 | TRBV6-2/TRBV6-3 | 15 | TRBD1 | NA | TGTGCCAGCAGTTACCTAACAGGGGGCGCAAATGAGCAGTTCTTC | CASSYLTGGANEQFF
TRBJ2-5 | TRBV9 | 16 | NA | NA | TGTGCCAGCAGCGTAGCATTGACGGGCCTTCAAGAGACCCAGTACTTC | CASSVALTGLQETQYF
TRBJ2-1 | TRBV11-1 | 13 | NA | NA | TGTGCCAGCAGCCTACAGGGCATCAATGAGCAGTTCTTC | CASSLQGINEQFF
TRBJ2-3 | TRBV7-9 | 14 | TRBD2 | once | TGTGCCAGCAGCTTTGCTAGCGGGAGTGATACGCAGTATTTT | CASSFASGSDTQYF
TRBJ2-7 | TRBV7-3 | 14 | TRBD2 | NA | TGTGCCAGCAGCTCCCCGGGACTAGACTACGAGCAGTACTTC | CASSSPGLDYEQYF
TRBJ2-2 | TRBV9 | 15 | NA | NA | TGTGCCAGCAGCTTGAGGGACCTTAACACCGGGGAGCTGTTTTTT | CASSLRDLNTGELFF
TRBJ2-4 | TRBV28 | 16 | TRBD2 | NA | TGTGCCAGCAGTAGACTAGCGGGGTTTGCCAAAAACATTCAGTACTTC | CASSRLAGFAKNIQYF
TRBJ2-7 | TRBV28 | 16 | TRBD2 | NA | TGTGCCAGCAGCCCCCTGAGGAGCGGGAGTGGCTACGAGCAGTACTTC | CASSPLRSGSGYEQYF
TRBJ2-1 | TRBV2 | 16 | NA | NA | TGTGCCAGCAGTCCCCCGGCGGGGGCGCCTTACAATGAGCAGTTCTTC | CASSPPAGAPYNEQFF
TRBJ2-7 | TRBV28 | 13 | NA | NA | TGTGCCTCCCAAGGCGGGACTCAAAAAGAGCAGTACTTC | CASQGGTQKEQYF
TRBJ1-1 | TRBV2 | 12 | NA | once | TGTGCCAGCGGAACGGGGACCCGCGGAGCTTTCTTT | CASGTGTRGAFF
TRBJ1-5 | TRBV9 | 19 | TRBD1 | NA | TGTGCCAGCAGCCAATTCGACAGGGCCTATTACCAAAGGAATCAGCCCCAGCATTTT | CASSQFDRAYYQRNQPQHF
TRBJ2-7 | TRBV7-2 | 15 | TRBD1 | once | TGTGCCAGCAGCCAGACCGGGACAGGGGTCTACGAGCAGTACTTC | CASSQTGTGVYEQYF
TRBJ1-6 | TRBV25-1 | 13 | NA | NA | TGTGCCAGCAGTGGTCGGGAGTATTCACCCCTCCACTTT | CASSGREYSPLHF
TRBJ1-1 | TRBV13 | 13 | NA | NA | TGTGCCAGCAGCTTCGGAGGGAGAGCTGAAGCTTTCTTT | CASSFGGRAEAFF
TRBJ1-2 | TRBV19 | 12 | NA | NA | TGTGCCAGTAGGGGGTCGGACTATGGCTACACCTTC | CASRGSDYGYTF
TRBJ2-3 | TRBV2 | 18 | NA | NA | TGTGCCAGCAGTGGCCCTGGTCATGGGGGGGCACCAAGGAATACGCAGTATTTT | CASSGPGHGGAPRNTQYF
TRBJ1-2 | TRBV7-9 | 15 | NA | NA | TGTGCCAGCAGCTTAGCAGATCCAGGGGCGGGCGGCTACACCTTC | CASSLADPGAGGYTF
TRBJ1-5 | TRBV6-2/TRBV6-3 | 13 | NA | NA | TGTGCCAGCAGTTACGGGGGGATGGAGCCCCAGCATTTT | CASSYGGMEPQHF
TRBJ2-7 | TRBV30 | 14 | NA | NA | TGTGCCTGGAGTGGAGGTGGGGATACCTACGAGCAGTACTTC | CAWSGGGDTYEQYF
TRBJ2-7 | TRBV5-4 | 15 | NA | NA | TGTGCCAGCAGCCCCCGCCCAGGGCTCTCCTACGAGCAGTACTTC | CASSPRPGLSYEQYF
TRBJ2-7 | TRBV14 | 18 | TRBD1 | once | TGTGCCAGCAGCCAAGTTGGATCCCCGGGACAGTATCGGGGCGAGCAGTACTTC | CASSQVGSPGQYRGEQYF
TRBJ1-2 | TRBV4-2 | 17 | NA | few | TGTGCCAGCAGCCAAGAGATTTCGGGGGGCGCGGACTATGGCTACACCTTC | CASSQEISGGADYGYTF
TRBJ2-1 | TRBV30 | 13 | NA | NA | TGTGCCCTAACAAAGGCGGGCGGGCATGAGCAGTTCTTC | CALTKAGGHEQFF
TRBJ2-1 | TRBV24-1 | 14 | NA | once | TGTGCCACCAGTGATTTGAGGGGGGACAATGAGCAGTTCTTC | CATSDLRGDNEQFF
TRBJ2-4 | TRBV7-9 | 17 | NA | NA | TGTGCCAGCAGCTTAGAGATTGGAGTAGGGGGGGAAAACATTCAGTACTTC | CASSLEIGVGGENIQYF
TRBJ2-1 | TRBV24-1 | 18 | TRBD1 | NA | TGTGCCACCAGTGATCACCTCCGGGGGGGACAGGGGATTAATGAGCAGTTCTTC | CATSDHLRGGQGINEQFF
TRBJ2-7 | TRBV6-2/TRBV6-3 | 15 | NA | once | TGTGCCAGCAGTTACTCGAGAAGAAGCGTGCCAGAGCAGTACTTC | CASSYSRRSVPEQYF
TRBJ1-2 | TRBV4-2 | 15 | NA | NA | TGTGCCAGCAGCCAAGATCCCATAGCTAACTATGGCTACACCTTC | CASSQDPIANYGYTF
TRBJ1-3 | TRBV7-9 | 13 | NA | once | TGTGCCAGCAGCCTCGGACGGGGAAACACCATATATTTT | CASSLGRGNTIYF
TRBJ1-1 | TRBV18 | 16 | NA | NA | TGTGCCAGCTCACCGGTGGGACACCCGATGAACACTGAAGCTTTCTTT | CASSPVGHPMNTEAFF
TRBJ2-3 | TRBV28 | 12 | NA | NA | TGTGCCAGCAGCCGAGGAAGAGATACGCAGTATTTT | CASSRGRDTQYF
TRBJ1-6 | TRBV12-3/TRBV12-4 | 12 | NA | few | TGTGCCAGCAGTTTTACCCAAGCACCCCTCCACTTT | CASSFTQAPLHF
TRBJ1-1 | TRBV19 | 14 | NA | NA | TGTGCCAGTAGTATACAGGGACAGAACACTGAAGCTTTCTTT | CASSIQGQNTEAFF
TRBJ2-7 | TRBV7-8 | 14 | TRBD1 | NA | TGTGCCAGCACCCCGTCGACAGGGATCCACGAGCAGTACTTC | CASTPSTGIHEQYF
TRBJ1-2 | TRBV4-2 | 15 | TRBD1 | NA | TGTGCCAGCAGCCTAGGACAGGGGTTCTTCTATGGCTACACCTTC | CASSLGQGFFYGYTF
TRBJ1-1 | TRBV7-6 | 16 | TRBD1 | NA | TGTGCCAGCAGCTTAGGATGGACAGGGGGTGGGACTGAAGCTTTCTTT | CASSLGWTGGGTEAFF
TRBJ2-1 | TRBV7-9 | 15 | NA | NA | TGTGCCAGCAGCTTAAGCGTCCTCCTATACAATGAGCAGTTCTTC | CASSLSVLLYNEQFF